This T cell receptor (beta chain) emerged from a study of shared clonotypes between healthy human individuals (TCRdb year 2020). In terms of the full investigation: Three men and a couple of women, aged 18 to 49 years, made up the cohort. Blood TCR repertoires of five healthy adults were deeply sequenced to estimate repertoire size and the extent of clonotype sharing between individuals. Different laboratories and diverse techniques were used to prepare libraries and sequence TCR repertoires, to increase sequencing depth and limit assay-specific biases. Between about 0.85 and 9.5 billion PBMCs per donor were obtained by leukapheresis.

TCR CDR3 regions were amplified from genomic DNA by multiplex PCR using the deep immunoSEQ assay. Genomic DNA extracted from each cell subset was distributed evenly over all wells of several immunoSEQ 96-well plates, and each plate served as one replicate. For unsorted PBMC, 300 ng genomic DNA, equal to tens of thousands of T cell genomes, was loaded into each replicate PCR. Unsorted PBMC genomic DNA was sequenced across ten immunoSEQ deep assay plates. Purified libraries were measured with a Qubit 3.0 fluorometer, size-checked on a Bioanalyzer 2100, and measured again with the KAPA Library Quantification kit. Every immunoSEQ 96-well plate was sequenced on a separate single-read 150-cycle Illumina NextSeq 550 flow cell. Turning to the authors' computational methods: Because only junctional sequences without quality scores were contained in the immunoSEQ output, filtering matching that applied to full-length reads could not be performed. Sequences were annotated with PyIR, a Python wrapper for IgBLAST v1.9, using IMGT germline references to assign V/J genes and CDR3. Reads were filtered out if the reads had weak V/J assignments (E-value above 1e-6), no CDR3, stop codons, out-of-frame junctions, or ambiguous translated residues. V3J clonotypes were defined as sequences sharing an identical inferred V gene, J gene, and CDR3 amino acid sequence. The percentage overlap between two repertoires was calculated by dividing the number of shared unique clonotypes by the size of the smaller repertoire. Three approaches were used to assess repertoire richness: RTK rarefaction, the Chao1 estimator, and Recon v2.1 estimates of unobserved clonotypes. As stored in TCRdb, this immuneACCESS dataset retains in-frame rearrangements with V and J assigned. A fraction of the clones does not appear; measured against another copy, unresolved V genes explain less than half of the discrepancy, and the remainder lacks a known reason. Clonal size and the V and J genes are those of that table, whereas D and trimming came from the DNA. Within this sample are about half a million clones, with roughly 80% of them counted one time only. About 12% of the sample rests with the top ten.

A word on this clone: This clone's antigen is unknown. The sample holds no much larger clone one base away, and base qualities are not on file.

The paper's findings and limits, for the study overall: Pairwise subsampling led to the expectation that sequencing depth would affect the degree of clonotype sharing among donors. Because the study included only a small number of donors, the genetic and exposure-history diversity represented was limited. Sampling was restricted to blood, and TCR repertoires in tissue are likely to differ from TCR repertoires in blood.

The donors were healthy, HIV-negative adults who had no recently reported acute infections or vaccinations. Every donor was a Caucasian adult living in Nashville, Tennessee, USA. In the unsorted samples, 87 million or so PBMCs were counted, and genomic DNA was extracted using the QIAamp DNA Blood Mini kit. After blood collection by leukapheresis, PBMCs were isolated using Ficoll-Histopaque density gradient centrifugation and then cryopreserved in the vapor phase of liquid nitrogen. The CDR3 has 14 amino acids, counting the end cysteine and phenylalanine. Just CDR3 DNA is preserved here, 42 bases in frame from base 1. CDR1 and CDR2 are drawn from the germline V gene: SGHVS, FNYEAQ. Deletion took 5 bases off V and 4 bases off J, with a span of 12 bases between the germline ends.

This TCR derives from a woman aged 40 to 50 in good health. Some clones in this sample may be carry-over from other donors' samples. Sequencing was done on a sample of PBMCs. The V gene is TRBV7-6 and the J gene is TRBJ1-5; possibly the D gene is TRBD1, per 6 matching bases. The CDR3 is CASSERGGNQPQHF. DNA sequence: TGTGCCAGCAGCGAGCGAGGGGGAAATCAGCCCCAGCATTTT.